This T cell receptor beta chain was observed in a study of cytomegalovirus exposure and HLA in healthy donors. The length of the CDR3 is 14 residues. Germline values: CDR1 KGHSH, CDR2 LQKENI. V was clipped by 3 bases and J by 5 bases; unmatched bases: 1. Primers included in the PCR were 60 Vbeta and 13 Jbeta primers. The protocol was immunoSEQ multiplex PCR, while the TCRdb copy is restricted to in-frame clones and leaves out a portion. The repertoire consists of 200,000 to 250,000 clones, with 80% to 90% occurring once and the leading ten covering about 1%. The sequence derives from a woman younger than 30 in good health and CMV-seronegative. The chain combines TRBV18 with TRBJ2-1; 10 bases map to TRBD2. The source material was PBMCs. The CDR3 DNA sequence: TGTGCCAGCTCACCGGGACTAGCGAACAATGAGCAGTTCTTC. As protein: CASSPGLANNEQFF. Drawing the rest from reference TRBV18 and TRBJ2-1, the complete variable domain is NAGVMQNPRHLVRRRGQEARLRCSPMKGHSHVYWYRQLPEEGLKFMVYLQKENIIDESGMPKERFSAEFPKEGPSILRIQQVVRGDSAAYFCASSPGLANNEQFFGPGTRLTVL.